These 21 T cell receptor beta chains were sequenced from one sample in a study of cytomegalovirus exposure and HLA in healthy donors. 13 Jbeta primers and 60 Vbeta primers were used for the PCR. The data were produced by immunoSEQ multiplex PCR, yet TCRdb's version contains in-frame clones alone and is incomplete. The listing contains tens of thousands of clones. The sequenced sample consisted of PBMCs. These receptors all come from a woman aged 45-59 years in good health and CMV-seropositive.

The chain uses TRBV11-2 and TRBJ2-7, with D unclear. Per the germline V gene, CDR1 is SGHAT and CDR2 is FQNNGV. The germline V and J ends were trimmed by 5 bases and 0 bases, with 5 bases remaining between them. The CDR3 loop spans 12 amino acids. CDR3 region: CASSGSSYEQYF. The CDR3 DNA reads as TGTGCCAGCAGCGGCAGCTCCTACGAGCAGTACTTC.

The chain links TRBV5-8 to TRBJ1-4; 7 nucleotides line up with TRBD1. Germline V gives CDR1 SGHTS, CDR2 YDEGEE. The ends lost 4 bases at V and 0 bases at J; junction bases unmatched: 6. The CDR3 consists of 16 residues. For the CDR3, the DNA is TGTGCCAGCAGCGCGACCGGGACAGCAACTAATGAAAAACTGTTTTTT. This gives the protein CASSATGTATNEKLFF.

The chain uses TRBV6-1 and TRBJ1-2, with D unresolved. V was pared by 3 bases and J by 3 bases, with 5 bases between. From germline, CDR1 is MNHNS and CDR2 SASEGT. The CDR3 length is 12 residues. CDR3 sequence: CASSDIDYGYTF. CDR3 sequence (DNA): TGTGCCAGCAGTGATATCGACTATGGCTACACCTTC.

The chain joins TRBV5-1 to TRBJ2-2; 12 bases are a match to TRBD2. V shed 4 bases and J 4 bases; nucleotides not matched to a gene: 5. This CDR3 is 16 amino acids long. Per the germline V gene, CDR1 is SGHRS and CDR2 is YFSETQ. CDR3 protein: CASSRTSGTATGELFF. DNA of the CDR3: TGCGCCAGCAGCCGGACTAGCGGGACGGCCACCGGGGAGCTGTTTTTT.

V and J are TRBV11-2 and TRBJ2-3; D not certain. The CDR3 runs to 12 residues. The V gene's germline CDR1 is SGHAT and CDR2 FQNNGV. V was trimmed by 2 bases and J by 3 bases, leaving 3 bases between them. The CDR3 DNA is TGTGCCAGCAGCTTACCGACAGATACGCAGTATTTT. Protein sequence: CASSLPTDTQYF.

This chain uses TRBV28 with TRBJ2-5; 9 bases align to TRBD2. There are 15 residues in the CDR3. The junction had 7 bases not matched to a gene; V was cut back by 6 bases and J by 2 bases. Germline loops: CDR1 MDHEN, CDR2 SYDVKM. The CDR3 sequence: CASSLTSGLQETQYF. DNA of the CDR3: TGTGCCAGCAGCTTGACTAGCGGTTTACAAGAGACCCAGTACTTC.

The V and J genes are TRBV11-3 and TRBJ2-5; possibly TRBD1 for D (6 bases). Trimming removed 5 bases from V and 5 bases from J, with 12 bases in between. The CDR3 is made up of 13 amino acids. CDR1 is SGHNT, CDR2 YENEEA, per germline. The CDR3 protein is CASSTGHLETQYF. The CDR3 coding sequence is TGTGCCAGCAGCACGGGACACCTGGAGACCCAGTACTTC.

The chain has TRBV6-5 and TRBJ1-5, with a tentative D call TRBD1 (5 bases). The CDR3 has 14 residues. Germline assignment: CDR1 MNHEY and CDR2 SVGAGI. With 6 bases removed from V and 5 bases from J, the gap between germline ends came to 14 bases. The CDR3 DNA reads as TGTGCCAGCAGGGGGCAGGCCGACCATCAGCCCCAGCATTTT. This translates into CASRGQADHQPQHF.

The chain is built from TRBV7-9 and TRBJ2-5, with 10 bases that match TRBD2. Germline CDR1 and CDR2: SEHNR and FQNEAQ (reference sequence). The V gene end was trimmed by 5 bases and the J gene end by 4 bases; junction bases not matched to a gene: 7. The CDR3 loop spans 15 amino acids. This chain's CDR3 is CASSQSGGATETQYF. The CDR3 DNA reads as TGTGCCAGCAGCCAAAGCGGGGGGGCCACAGAGACCCAGTACTTC.

The V gene is TRBV19, the J gene TRBJ2-1; 12 bases agree with TRBD2. V lost 5 bases to trimming and J lost 12 bases; unmatched junction nucleotides: 29. The CDR3 has 21 amino acids. Germline V lookup: CDR1 LNHDA, CDR2 SQIVND (reference sequence). This chain's CDR3 is CASSSTPSGRGGLTTRYWQFF. The CDR3 DNA reads as TGTGCCAGTAGTTCCACTCCTAGCGGGAGGGGGGGACTTACCACGCGCTATTGGCAGTTCTTC.

J is TRBJ2-1 and V is TRBV5-6; 9 positions match TRBD2. The CDR3 contains 16 residues. J was trimmed by 12 bases and V by 2 bases; bases with no gene match: 15. CDR1 is SGHDT and CDR2 is YYEEEE in the germline V gene. CDR3 in DNA: TGTGCCAGCAGCTTCTCCCTAACTAGCGGGTTGTATGGGCAGTTCTTC. It specifies CASSFSLTSGLYGQFF.

The V call is TRBV2, the J call TRBJ1-4; 10 bases are shared with TRBD1. The length of the CDR3 is 17 residues. Germline V gene lookup returns CDR1 SNHLY and CDR2 FYNNEI. V was pared by 6 bases and J by 5 bases, with 12 bases of the junction left unmatched. CDR3 nucleotide sequence: TGTGCCAGCAGCGATCGAGGGACAGGGGTATCCAATGAAAAACTGTTTTTT. This translates into CASSDRGTGVSNEKLFF. The full variable domain, with the rest looked up from reference TRBV2 and TRBJ1-4, is EPEVTQTPSHQVTQMGQEVILRCVPISNHLYFYWYRQILGQKVEFLVSFYNNEISEKSEIFDDQFSVERPDGSNFTLKIRSTKLEDSAMYFCASSDRGTGVSNEKLFFGSGTQLSVL.

This chain connects TRBV27 to TRBJ1-1; maybe TRBD1 (6 bases). The ends were cut back, 6 bases at V and 7 bases at J, with 21 bases in the middle. The CDR3 sequence is 15 residues long. CDR1 and CDR2 from the germline V gene are MNHEY and SMNVEV (reference sequence). The DNA of the CDR3 is TGTGCCAGCAGCCCATACCCGGGAGGGGGTGGTGAAGCTTTCTTT. This encodes CASSPYPGGGGEAFF.

The chain uses TRBV12-5 and TRBJ1-1, with 7 bases that match TRBD1. Germline CDR1 and CDR2: LGHNT and FRNRAP. V was clipped by 5 bases and J by 3 bases; unmatched bases: 12. The CDR3 contains 16 residues. The CDR3 DNA sequence: TGTGCTAGTGGTCCCGGACAGGAGGTAGTAGACACTGAAGCTTTCTTT. Its protein is CASGPGQEVVDTEAFF.

CDR3 region: CASSQEGTGNQPQHF. CDR3 nucleotide sequence: TGTGCCAGCAGCCAAGAAGGGACAGGGAATCAGCCCCAGCATTTT. The chain joins TRBV4-2 to TRBJ1-5, with 9 bases fitting TRBD1. Germline loops: CDR1 LGHNA, CDR2 YNFKEQ. V lost 0 bases and J lost 4; bases outside the gene matches: 1. This CDR3 spans 15 amino acids.

The CDR3 reads CATLRTSGSGDEQFF. The DNA for the CDR3 is TGTGCCACCCTTAGGACTAGCGGGAGTGGGGATGAGCAGTTCTTC. This chain joins TRBV2 and TRBJ2-1; 13 nucleotides agree with TRBD2. The CDR3 is made up of 15 amino acids. The germline V gene encodes CDR1 SNHLY and CDR2 FYNNEI. V lost 10 bases to trimming and J lost 8 bases; unmatched junction nucleotides: 11. Combining the CDR3 with reference TRBV2 and TRBJ2-1 gives the whole variable domain EPEVTQTPSHQVTQMGQEVILRCVPISNHLYFYWYRQILGQKVEFLVSFYNNEISEKSEIFDDQFSVERPDGSNFTLKIRSTKLEDSAMYFCATLRTSGSGDEQFFGPGTRLTVL.

The rearrangement joins TRBV4-1 to TRBJ2-1; 9 bases fit TRBD1. Germline V lookup: CDR1 MGHRA, CDR2 YSYEKL. The V and J ends lost 4 bases and 6 bases, in that order; junction bases with no gene match: 7. The CDR3 spans 15 residues. CDR3 loop: CASSRLGTGFNEQFF. In DNA, the CDR3 is TGCGCCAGCAGCCGACTTGGGACAGGGTTCAATGAGCAGTTCTTC.

The V and J genes are TRBV19 and TRBJ2-1; the match to TRBD1 covers 7 bases. CDR3 size: 15 residues. Germline CDR1 reads LNHDA; CDR2 reads SQIVND (reference sequence). V lost 5 bases, J lost 8 bases, and 12 bases stayed unmatched. DNA of the CDR3: TGTGCCAGTAGTGCCACGCGGGCAGGGGGACATGAGCAGTTCTTC. Translation gives CASSATRAGGHEQFF.

The chain is built from TRBV11-2 and TRBJ2-2, with 9 bases aligning to TRBD1. Germline V gives CDR1 SGHAT, CDR2 FQNNGV. This CDR3 comprises 16 residues. The V gene end was trimmed by 5 bases and the J gene end by 6 bases; junction bases not matched to a gene: 10. The CDR3 spells CASSDPGQGKAGELFF. The CDR3 DNA reads as TGTGCCAGCAGCGACCCGGGACAGGGAAAGGCCGGGGAGCTGTTTTTT.

The chain employs TRBV27 and TRBJ2-1; maybe TRBD1 (5 bases). From germline, CDR1 is MNHEY and CDR2 SMNVEV (reference sequence). This CDR3 is built from 13 residues. Trimming took off 3 bases at V and 4 bases at J, with 7 bases between the two ends. CDR3: CASSFDRYNEQFF. Written as DNA, the CDR3 is TGTGCCAGCAGTTTCGACAGATACAATGAGCAGTTCTTC.

The chain couples TRBV28 to TRBJ2-1; perhaps TRBD2 as D (7 bases). The CDR3 consists of 14 residues. Trimming took 7 bases from V and 7 from J, leaving 17 bases between them. CDR1 and CDR2 (germline): MDHEN, SYDVKM. The CDR3 sequence is CASIQGGARNEQFF. CDR3 nucleotides: TGTGCCAGCATCCAAGGGGGGGCGCGGAATGAGCAGTTCTTC.